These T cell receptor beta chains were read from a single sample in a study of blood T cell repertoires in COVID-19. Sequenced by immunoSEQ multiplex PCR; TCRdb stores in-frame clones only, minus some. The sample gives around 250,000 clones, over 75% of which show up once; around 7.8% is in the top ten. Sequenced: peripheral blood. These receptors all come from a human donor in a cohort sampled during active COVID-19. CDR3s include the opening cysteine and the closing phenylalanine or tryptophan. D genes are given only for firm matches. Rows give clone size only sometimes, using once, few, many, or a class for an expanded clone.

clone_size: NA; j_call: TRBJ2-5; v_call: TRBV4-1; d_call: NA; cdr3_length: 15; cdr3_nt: TGCGCCAGCAGGGCAGGTGAGCGGTCCCTGGAGACCCAGTACTTC; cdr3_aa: CASRAGERSLETQYF
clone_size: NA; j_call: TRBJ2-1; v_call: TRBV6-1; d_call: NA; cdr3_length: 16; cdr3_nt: TGTGCCAGCAGTGGCAGAGGTGGAGCCTCCTACAATGAGCAGTTCTTC; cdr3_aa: CASSGRGGASYNEQFF
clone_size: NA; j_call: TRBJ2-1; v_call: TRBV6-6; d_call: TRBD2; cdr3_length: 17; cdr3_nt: TGTGCCAGCAGTCACCTTCGACTAGCAGACTCCTACAATGAGCAGTTCTTC; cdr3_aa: CASSHLRLADSYNEQFF
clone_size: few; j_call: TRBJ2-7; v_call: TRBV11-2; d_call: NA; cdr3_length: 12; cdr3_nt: TGTGCCAGCAGCGGTAGCGGATACGAGCAGTACTTC; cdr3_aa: CASSGSGYEQYF
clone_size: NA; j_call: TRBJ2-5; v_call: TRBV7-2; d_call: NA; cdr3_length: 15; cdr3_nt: TGTGCCAGCAGCTTAGAAGGGGCAACCCAAGAGACCCAGTACTTC; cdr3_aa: CASSLEGATQETQYF
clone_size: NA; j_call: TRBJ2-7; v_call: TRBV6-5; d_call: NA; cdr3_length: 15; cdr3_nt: TGTGCCAGCAGTTACTCGAAGGACAGCTCCTACGAGCAGTACTTC; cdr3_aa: CASSYSKDSSYEQYF
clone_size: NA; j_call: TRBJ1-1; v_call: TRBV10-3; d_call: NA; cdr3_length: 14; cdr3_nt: TGTGCCATCAAAACCCGAAACAGGGTCGCTGAAGCTTTCTTT; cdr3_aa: CAIKTRNRVAEAFF
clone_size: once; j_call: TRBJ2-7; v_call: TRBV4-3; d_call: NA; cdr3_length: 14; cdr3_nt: TGCGCCAGCAGCCAAGATCCAGGGATCGGGGAGCAGTACTTC; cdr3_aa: CASSQDPGIGEQYF
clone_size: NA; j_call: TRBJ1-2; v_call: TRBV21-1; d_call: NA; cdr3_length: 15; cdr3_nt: TGTGCCAGCAGCAAGGGATCGGGGTGGACGGGTGGCTACACCTTC; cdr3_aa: CASSKGSGWTGGYTF
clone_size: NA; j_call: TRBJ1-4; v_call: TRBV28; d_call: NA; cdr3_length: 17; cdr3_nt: TGTGCCAGCAGTTTTCTGGAAATTGGAGCAACTAATGAAAAACTGTTTTTT; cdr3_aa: CASSFLEIGATNEKLFF
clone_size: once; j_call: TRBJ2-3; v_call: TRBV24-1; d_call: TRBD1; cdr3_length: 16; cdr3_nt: TGTGCCACCAGTCATATAACAGGGGTTGGCACAGATACGCAGTATTTT; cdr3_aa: CATSHITGVGTDTQYF
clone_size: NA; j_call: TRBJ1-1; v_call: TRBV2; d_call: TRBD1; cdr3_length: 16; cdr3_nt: TGTGCCAGCAGCCTCCTAATGTCAGGGGGGAACACTGAAGCTTTCTTT; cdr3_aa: CASSLLMSGGNTEAFF
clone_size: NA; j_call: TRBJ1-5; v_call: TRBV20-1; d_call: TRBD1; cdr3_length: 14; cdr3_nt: TGCAGTGCTAGTAGGGACAGAAGAGGTCAGCCCCAGCATTTT; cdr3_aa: CSASRDRRGQPQHF
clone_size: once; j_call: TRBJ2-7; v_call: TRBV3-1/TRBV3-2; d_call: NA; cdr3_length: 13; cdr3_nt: TGTGCCAGCAGCCGCCTAACAGGGACCGAGCAGTACTTC; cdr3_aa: CASSRLTGTEQYF
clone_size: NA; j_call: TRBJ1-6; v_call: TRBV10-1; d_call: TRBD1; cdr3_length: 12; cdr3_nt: TGCGCCGGGACAGGAACTAATTCACCCCTCCACTTT; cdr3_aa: CAGTGTNSPLHF
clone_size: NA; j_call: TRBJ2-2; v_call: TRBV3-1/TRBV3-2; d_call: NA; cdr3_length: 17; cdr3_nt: TGTGCCAGCAGCCAAGAAATCGGCAGGGCGAACACCGGGGAGCTGTTTTTT; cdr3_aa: CASSQEIGRANTGELFF
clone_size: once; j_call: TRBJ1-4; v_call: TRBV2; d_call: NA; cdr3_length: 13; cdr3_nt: TGTGCCAGCGAGACAGATCGGAGTGAAAAACTGTTTTTT; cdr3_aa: CASETDRSEKLFF
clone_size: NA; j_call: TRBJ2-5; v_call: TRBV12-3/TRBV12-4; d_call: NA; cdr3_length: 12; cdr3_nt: TGTGCCAGCAGCCCGTTCCAAGAGACCCAGTACTTC; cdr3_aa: CASSPFQETQYF
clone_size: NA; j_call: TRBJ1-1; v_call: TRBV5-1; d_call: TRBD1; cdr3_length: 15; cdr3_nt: TGCGCCAGCAGCTTGGGAGGACAGGGGGACACTGAAGCTTTCTTT; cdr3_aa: CASSLGGQGDTEAFF
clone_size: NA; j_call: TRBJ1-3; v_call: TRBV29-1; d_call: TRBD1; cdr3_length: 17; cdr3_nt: TGCAGCGTTTTCTATCCCGGGACAGGGGGGTTTGGAAACACCATATATTTT; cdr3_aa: CSVFYPGTGGFGNTIYF
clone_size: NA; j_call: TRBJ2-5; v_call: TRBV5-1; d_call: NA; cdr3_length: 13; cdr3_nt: TGCGCCAGCAGCTTGGGGCCAGATGAGACCCAGTACTTC; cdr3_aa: CASSLGPDETQYF
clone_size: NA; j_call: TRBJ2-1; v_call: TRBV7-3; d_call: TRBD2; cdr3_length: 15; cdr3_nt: TGTGCCAGCAGCGCCAGCGGGAGGGCCTCGTATGAGCAGTTCTTC; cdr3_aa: CASSASGRASYEQFF
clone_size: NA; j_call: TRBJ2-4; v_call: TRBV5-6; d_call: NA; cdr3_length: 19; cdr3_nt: TGTGCCAGCAGCTACCCTTCGGGTCCGTCGGGTCTAGCCAAAAACATTCAGTACTTC; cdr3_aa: CASSYPSGPSGLAKNIQYF
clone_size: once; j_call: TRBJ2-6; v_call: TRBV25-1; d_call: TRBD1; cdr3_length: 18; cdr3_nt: TGTGCCAGCATTCCTCGAACAGGGGAATTGTCTGGGGCCAACGTCCTGACTTTC; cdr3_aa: CASIPRTGELSGANVLTF
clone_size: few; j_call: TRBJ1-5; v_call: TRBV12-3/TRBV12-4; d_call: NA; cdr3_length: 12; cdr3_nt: TGTGCCAGCGGGGGCAGCAATCAGCCCCAGCATTTT; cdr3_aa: CASGGSNQPQHF
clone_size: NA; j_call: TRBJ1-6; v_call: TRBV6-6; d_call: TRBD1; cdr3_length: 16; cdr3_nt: TGTGCCAGCAGTTACTTGAGACAGGGCGGTAATTCACCCCTCCACTTT; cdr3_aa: CASSYLRQGGNSPLHF
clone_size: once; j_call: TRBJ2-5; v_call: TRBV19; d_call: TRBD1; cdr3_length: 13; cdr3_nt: TGTGCCAGTAGGACAGGGGGCACAGAGACCCAGTACTTC; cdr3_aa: CASRTGGTETQYF
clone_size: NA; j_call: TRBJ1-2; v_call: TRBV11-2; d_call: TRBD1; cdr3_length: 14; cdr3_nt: TGTGCCAGCAGCTTAGGAGGGGGCAACTATGGCTACACCTTC; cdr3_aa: CASSLGGGNYGYTF
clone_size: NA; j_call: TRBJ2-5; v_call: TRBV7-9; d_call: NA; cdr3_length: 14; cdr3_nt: TGTGCCAGCAGCATGACGACAGGTCGAGAGACCCAGTACTTC; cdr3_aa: CASSMTTGRETQYF
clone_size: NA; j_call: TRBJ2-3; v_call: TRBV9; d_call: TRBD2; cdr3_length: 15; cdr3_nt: TGTGCCAGCAGCGTTAGCGGGGGAGGCACAGATACGCAGTATTTT; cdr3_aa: CASSVSGGGTDTQYF
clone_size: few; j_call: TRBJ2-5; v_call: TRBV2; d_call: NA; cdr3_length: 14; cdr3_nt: TGTGCCAGCAGTGAAGGGTGGCAGCAAGAGACCCAGTACTTC; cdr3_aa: CASSEGWQQETQYF
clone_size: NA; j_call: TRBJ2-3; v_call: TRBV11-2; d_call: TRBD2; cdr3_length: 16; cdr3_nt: TGTGCCAGCAGAGCCGGGACTAGCGGGGGGCCAGATACGCAGTATTTT; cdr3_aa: CASRAGTSGGPDTQYF
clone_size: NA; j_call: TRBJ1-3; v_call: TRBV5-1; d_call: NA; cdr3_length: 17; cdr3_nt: TGCGCCAGCAGCTTGGCCAAGAGCGGCAGCTCTGGAAACACCATATATTTT; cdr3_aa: CASSLAKSGSSGNTIYF
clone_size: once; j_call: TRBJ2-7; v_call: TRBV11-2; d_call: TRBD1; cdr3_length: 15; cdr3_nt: TGTGCCAGCAGCTCGAACAGGGGACGACCCTACGAGCAGTACTTC; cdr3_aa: CASSSNRGRPYEQYF
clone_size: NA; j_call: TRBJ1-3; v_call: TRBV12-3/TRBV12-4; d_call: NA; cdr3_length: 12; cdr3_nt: TGTGCCAGCAGTCAGGGTGGAAACACCATATATTTT; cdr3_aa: CASSQGGNTIYF
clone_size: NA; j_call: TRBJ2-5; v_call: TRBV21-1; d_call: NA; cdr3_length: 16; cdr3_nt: TGTGCCAGCAGCAAAGCGACTAGCGGGGATAAAGAGACCCAGTACTTC; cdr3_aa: CASSKATSGDKETQYF
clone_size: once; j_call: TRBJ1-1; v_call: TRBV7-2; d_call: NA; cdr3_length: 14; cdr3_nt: TGTGCCAGCAGCTCGAGCACCAGGGGTAATTCAGCTTTCTTT; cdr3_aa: CASSSSTRGNSAFF
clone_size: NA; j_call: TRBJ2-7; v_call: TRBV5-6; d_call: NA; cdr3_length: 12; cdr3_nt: TGTGCCAGCAGCTTGGGACAGACAGGGCAGTACTTC; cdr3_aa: CASSLGQTGQYF
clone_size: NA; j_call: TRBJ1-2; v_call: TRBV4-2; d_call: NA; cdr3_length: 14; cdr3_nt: TGTGCCAGCAGCGACGGATGGGGGGAATATGGCTACACCTTC; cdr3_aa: CASSDGWGEYGYTF
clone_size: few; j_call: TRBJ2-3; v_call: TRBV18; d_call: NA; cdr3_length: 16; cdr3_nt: TGTGCCAGCTCACCACCCTGGACTCTTAGCACAGATACGCAGTATTTT; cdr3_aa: CASSPPWTLSTDTQYF
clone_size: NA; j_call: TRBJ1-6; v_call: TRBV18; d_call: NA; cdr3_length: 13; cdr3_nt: TGTGCCAGCTCACAGGACTCTAATTCACCCCTCCACTTT; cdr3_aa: CASSQDSNSPLHF
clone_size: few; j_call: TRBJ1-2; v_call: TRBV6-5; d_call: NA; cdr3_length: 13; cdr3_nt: TGTGCCAGCACCAGGCCGGGATCCTATGGCTACACCTTC; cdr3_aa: CASTRPGSYGYTF
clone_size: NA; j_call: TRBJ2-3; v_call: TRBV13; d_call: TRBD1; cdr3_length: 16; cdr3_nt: TGTGCCAGCAGCTTAGAAGAGGGACAGGGGTCTCTTACGCAGTATTTT; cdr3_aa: CASSLEEGQGSLTQYF
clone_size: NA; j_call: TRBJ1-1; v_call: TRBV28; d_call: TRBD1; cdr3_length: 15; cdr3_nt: TGTGCCAGCAGGAAGGACAGGACCCCGAACACTGAAGCTTTCTTT; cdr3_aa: CASRKDRTPNTEAFF
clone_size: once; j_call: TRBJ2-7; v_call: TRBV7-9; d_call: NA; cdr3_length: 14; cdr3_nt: TGTGCCAGCAGCTCGAGGCACGGAACGGACGAGCAGTACTTC; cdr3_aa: CASSSRHGTDEQYF
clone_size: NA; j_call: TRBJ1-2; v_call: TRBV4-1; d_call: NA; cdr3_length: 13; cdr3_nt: TGCGCCAGCAGCCAAGACTTGTTTTCTGGCTACACCTTC; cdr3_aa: CASSQDLFSGYTF
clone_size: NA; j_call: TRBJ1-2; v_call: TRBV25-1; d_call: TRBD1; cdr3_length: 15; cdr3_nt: TGTGCCAGCAGTTCTACGACAGGGCACAACTATGGCTACACCTTC; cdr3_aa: CASSSTTGHNYGYTF
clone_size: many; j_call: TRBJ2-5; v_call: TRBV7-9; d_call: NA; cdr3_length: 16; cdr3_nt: TGTGCCAGCAGCTGGGTGAAACTAGCAGTACAAGAGACCCAGTACTTC; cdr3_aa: CASSWVKLAVQETQYF
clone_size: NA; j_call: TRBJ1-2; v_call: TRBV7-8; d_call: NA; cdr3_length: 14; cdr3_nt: TGTGCCAGCAGCCCCCAGGGGATAGAGTATGGCTACACCTTC; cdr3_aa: CASSPQGIEYGYTF